The source of this T cell receptor (beta chain) is a study of ipilimumab plus nivolumab after autologous stem cell transplantation. Overall study findings and caveats: Per the authors, repertoire, Treg and microbiota data justify further study.

Libraries were prepared by immunoSEQ multiplex PCR; TCRdb keeps only in-frame clonotypes and omits some of them. This table holds about 9,800 clones, roughly 69% found once. This clone is termed medium-sized. No antigen is known for it. The sequence came from a female donor with multiple myeloma. The source material was PBMCs, sampled in a trial of ipilimumab plus nivolumab as post-transplant consolidation.

The CDR3 loop reads CASSLQATISEQYF. CDR3 nucleotides: TGTGCCAGCAGCTTACAGGCCACAATCAGCGAGCAGTACTTC. The chain carries TRBV7-7 and TRBJ2-7; D is uncertain. Trimming removed 2 bases from V and 6 bases from J, with 14 bases in between. The germline V gene has CDR1 SSHAT and CDR2 FNYEAQ (reference sequence). The CDR3 runs to 14 residues. The variable domain in full, with the rest retrieved from reference TRBV7-7 and TRBJ2-7, is GAGVSQSPRYKVTKRGQDVTLRCDPISSHATLYWYQQALGQGPEFLTYFNYEAQPDKSGLPSDRFSAERPEGSISTLTIQRTEQRDSAMYRCASSLQATISEQYFGPGTRLTVT.